What follows are 8 T cell receptor beta chains derived from one specimen sequenced in a study of blood T cell repertoires in COVID-19. Clones were read by immunoSEQ multiplex PCR, and TCRdb kept only the in-frame ones, dropping some. The table lists tens of thousands of clones, 70% to 85% of them singletons, with roughly 6.1% in the top ten. Material: PBMCs or T cells enriched from blood (not recorded which). The receptors derive from a woman aged 45-60 years with acute COVID-19.

The CDR3 region has the DNA TGCGCCAGCAGCTTGCGGGGACAGGACCAAACTAATGAAAAACTGTTTTTT. Translating gives CASSLRGQDQTNEKLFF. The rearrangement joins TRBV5-1 to TRBJ1-4, with 8 nucleotides matching TRBD1. This CDR3 is 17 amino acids long. Germline V CDR1 and CDR2: SGHRS, YFSETQ. V shed 1 base, J shed 1 base, and the junction held 6 bases outside the gene matches.

The rearrangement joins TRBV30 to TRBJ1-2; D perhaps matches TRBD1 (6 bases). CDR3 length: 13 amino acids. The germline gives CDR1 GTSNPN, CDR2 SVGIG (reference sequence). Trimming removed 3 bases from V and 8 bases from J, with 16 bases in between. The CDR3 DNA reads TGTGCCTGGAGAGGTAAACAGGGTCACGGCTACACCTTC. This codes for CAWRGKQGHGYTF.

This clone appeared a single time. The rearrangement joins TRBV7-2 to TRBJ2-5; 8 positions agree with TRBD1. Unmatched junction bases numbered 3, after V lost 5 bases and J lost 1 base. Germline values: CDR1 SGHTA, CDR2 FQGNSA. This CDR3 contains 14 residues. CDR3 residues: CASSIGTGQETQYF. The CDR3 DNA sequence: TGTGCCAGCAGCATCGGGACAGGCCAAGAGACCCAGTACTTC.

V and J are TRBV5-1 and TRBJ1-1, with D maybe TRBD1 (5 bases). V lost 4 bases to trimming and J lost 4 bases, with 20 bases between them. This CDR3 comprises 16 residues. Germline-derived CDR1 and CDR2 are SGHRS and YFSETQ. The CDR3 DNA reads as TGCGCCAGCAGCCACGGTCTCCAGGGAACGGGCACTGAAGCTTTCTTT. It translates to CASSHGLQGTGTEAFF.

This chain connects TRBV5-1 to TRBJ1-1; perhaps TRBD1 as D (5 bases). Trimming removed 6 bases from V and 11 bases from J, with 23 bases in between. Germline V gene lookup returns CDR1 SGHRS and CDR2 YFSETQ. CDR3 length: 14 residues. The CDR3 protein is CASTLQPEGRGAFF. The CDR3, as DNA: TGCGCCAGCACACTTCAACCCGAGGGCCGGGGGGCTTTCTTT.

This clone occurred once. This chain connects TRBV6-5 to TRBJ1-5, with no clear D. The CDR3 loop spans 13 amino acids. The ends were cut back, 6 bases at V and 1 base at J, with 7 bases in the middle. Looked up from germline, CDR1 is MNHEY and CDR2 is SVGAGI. The CDR3 DNA sequence: TGTGCCAGCAGGAGGCAGAGCAATCAGCCCCAGCATTTT. Protein sequence: CASRRQSNQPQHF.

This sequence joins TRBV5-6 and TRBJ2-3; 11 bases are a match to TRBD2. CDR1 and CDR2 (germline): SGHDT, YYEEEE. V lost 0 bases to trimming and J lost 2 bases; unmatched junction nucleotides: 2. CDR3 length: 16 amino acids. The DNA for the CDR3 is TGTGCCAGCAGCTTGGGTAGCGGGGGGGCCACAGATACGCAGTATTTT. It yields the protein CASSLGSGGATDTQYF.

This chain uses TRBV5-1 with TRBJ1-2; TRBD1 aligns across 11 bases. Germline V gene lookup returns CDR1 SGHRS and CDR2 YFSETQ. V lost 2 bases and J lost 5; bases outside the gene matches: 2. The length of the CDR3 is 14 residues. The CDR3 loop is CASSFGTGGYGYTF. The CDR3 DNA sequence: TGCGCCAGCAGCTTCGGGACAGGGGGTTATGGCTACACCTTC.